Sequencing of this TCR beta chain was carried out in a study of control samples from healthy donors and cancer patients. The V and J ends lost 3 bases and 4 bases, in that order; junction bases with no gene match: 6. The CDR3 is 15 amino acids. The germline gives CDR1 SGHTA, CDR2 FQGNSA. Sequencing was performed with immunoSEQ multiplex PCR; in TCRdb, only in-frame clones are kept and a portion is missing. The data hold around 100,000 clones, with 85% to 90% observed a single time. This receptor was taken from a man in his fifties or sixties with lung cancer. The sequencing sample was made of PBMCs. The chain recombines TRBV7-2 with TRBJ2-3, with TRBD2 matching 8 bases. In nucleotides, the CDR3 is TGTGCCAGCAGCTTGGGACGGGGGGGAGCAGATACGCAGTATTTT. It is translated as CASSLGRGGADTQYF.